This T cell receptor (beta chain) was obtained from a study of graft-versus-host responses after intestinal transplantation. As for the study in general: Isolated intestinal, liver-intestinal, or multivisceral transplants were what recipients had. Recipients were all induced with anti-thymocyte globulin, then given tacrolimus and steroids for 3 to 4 years. Study-wide results and caveats: Recipient marrow contained GvH clones, some of which appeared first in ileum or blood. High graft-versus-host to host-versus-graft T cell clonal ratios marked allografts of patients with graft-donor macrochimerism.

On this clone itself: What it binds is not known.

V shed 2 bases and J shed 8 bases, with 15 bases lying between them. The length of the CDR3 is 15 residues. Germline CDR1 WSHSY, CDR2 SAAADI. TCRdb's copy holds only in-frame clones and misses some; the assay was immunoSEQ multiplex PCR. The data show about 30,000 clones, around nine tenths seen once. The gene calls are TRBV10-2 and TRBJ1-4, with TRBD1 as a possible D gene (6 bases). The receptor's source is a human patient who received an intestinal transplant, so some T cells may come from the graft donor. Sequencing was performed on PBMCs, taken 450 to 480 days after intestinal transplantation. The CDR3 DNA reads TGCGCCAGCAGTGAGAGGGGGGCGAGCCCAGAAAAACTGTTTTTT. Translated, it gives CASSERGASPEKLFF.